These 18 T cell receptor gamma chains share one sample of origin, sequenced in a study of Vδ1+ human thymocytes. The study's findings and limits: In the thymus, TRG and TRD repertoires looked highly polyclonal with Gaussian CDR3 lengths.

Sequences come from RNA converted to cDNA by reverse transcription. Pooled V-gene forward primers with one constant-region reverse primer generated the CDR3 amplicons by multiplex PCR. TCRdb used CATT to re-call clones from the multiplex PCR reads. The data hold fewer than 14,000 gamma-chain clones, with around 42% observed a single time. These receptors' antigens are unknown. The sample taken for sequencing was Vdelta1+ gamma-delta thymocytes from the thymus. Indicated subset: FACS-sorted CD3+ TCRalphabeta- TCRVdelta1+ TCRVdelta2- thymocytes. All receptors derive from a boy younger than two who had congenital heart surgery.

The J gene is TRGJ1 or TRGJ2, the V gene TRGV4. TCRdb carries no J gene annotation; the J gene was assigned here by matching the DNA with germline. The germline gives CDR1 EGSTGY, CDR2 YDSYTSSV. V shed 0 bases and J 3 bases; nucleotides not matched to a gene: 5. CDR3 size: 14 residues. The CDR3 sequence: CATWDGTRYYKKLF. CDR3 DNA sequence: TGTGCCACCTGGGATGGGACCCGTTATTATAAGAAACTCTTT.

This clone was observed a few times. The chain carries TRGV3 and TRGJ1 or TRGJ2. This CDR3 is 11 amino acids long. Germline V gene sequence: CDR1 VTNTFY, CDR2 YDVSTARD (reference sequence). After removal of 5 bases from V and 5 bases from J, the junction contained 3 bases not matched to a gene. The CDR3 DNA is TGTGCCACCTGGGCACATTATAAGAAACTCTTT. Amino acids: CATWAHYKKLF.

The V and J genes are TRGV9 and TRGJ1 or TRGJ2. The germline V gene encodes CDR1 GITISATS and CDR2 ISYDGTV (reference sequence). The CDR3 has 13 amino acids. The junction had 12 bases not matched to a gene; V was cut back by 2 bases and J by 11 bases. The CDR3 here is CALWEAQLEEKLF. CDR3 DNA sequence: TGTGCCTTGTGGGAGGCGCAACTCGAGGAGAAACTCTTT.

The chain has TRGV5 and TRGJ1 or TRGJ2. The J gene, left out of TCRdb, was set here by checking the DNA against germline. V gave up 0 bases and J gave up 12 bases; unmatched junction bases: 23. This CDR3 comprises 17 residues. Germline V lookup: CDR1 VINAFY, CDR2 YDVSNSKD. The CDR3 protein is CATWDRRIPRRPTRKLF. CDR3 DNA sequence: TGTGCCACCTGGGACAGGCGTATCCCTCGACGACCGACGAGGAAACTCTTT.

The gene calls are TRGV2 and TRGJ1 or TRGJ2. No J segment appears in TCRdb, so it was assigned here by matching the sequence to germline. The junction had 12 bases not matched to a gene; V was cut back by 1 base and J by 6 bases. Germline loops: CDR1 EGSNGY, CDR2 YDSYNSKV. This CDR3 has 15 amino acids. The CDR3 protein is CATWDGYEVVYKKLF. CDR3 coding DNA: TGTGCCACCTGGGACGGCTACGAAGTGGTTTATAAGAAACTCTTT.

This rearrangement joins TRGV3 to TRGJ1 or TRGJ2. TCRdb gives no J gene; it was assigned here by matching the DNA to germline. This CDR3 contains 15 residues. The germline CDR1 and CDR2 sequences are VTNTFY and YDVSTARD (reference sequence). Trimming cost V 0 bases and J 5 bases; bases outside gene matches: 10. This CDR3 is CATWDRPASNYKKLF. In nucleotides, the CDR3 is TGTGCCACCTGGGACAGGCCGGCGAGTAATTATAAGAAACTCTTT.

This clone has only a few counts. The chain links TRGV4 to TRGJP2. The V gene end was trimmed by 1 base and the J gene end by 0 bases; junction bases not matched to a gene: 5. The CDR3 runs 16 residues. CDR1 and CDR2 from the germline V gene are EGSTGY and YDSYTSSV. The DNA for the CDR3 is TGTGCCACCTGGGATGGTAAGGATAGTAGTGATTGGATCAAGACGTTT. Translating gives CATWDGKDSSDWIKTF.

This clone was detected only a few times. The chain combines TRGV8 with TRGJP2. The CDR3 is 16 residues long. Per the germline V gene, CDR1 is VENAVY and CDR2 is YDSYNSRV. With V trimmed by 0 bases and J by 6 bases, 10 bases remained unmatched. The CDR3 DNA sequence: TGTGCCACCTGGGATAGGCCTTCTTATGGTGATTGGATCAAGACGTTT. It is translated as CATWDRPSYGDWIKTF.

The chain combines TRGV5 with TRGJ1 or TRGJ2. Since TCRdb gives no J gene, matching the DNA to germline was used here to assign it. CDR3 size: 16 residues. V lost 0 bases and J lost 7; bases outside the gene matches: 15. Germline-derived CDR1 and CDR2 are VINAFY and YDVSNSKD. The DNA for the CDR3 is TGTGCCACCTGGGACAGGCGACCCTCGGCTCGATATAAGAAACTCTTT. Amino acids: CATWDRRPSARYKKLF.

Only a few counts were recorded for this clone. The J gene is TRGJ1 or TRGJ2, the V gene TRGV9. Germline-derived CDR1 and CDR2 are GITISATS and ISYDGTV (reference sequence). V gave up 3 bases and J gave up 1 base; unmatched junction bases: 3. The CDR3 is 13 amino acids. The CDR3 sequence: CALWECNYYKKLF. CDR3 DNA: TGTGCCTTGTGGGAGTGCAATTATTATAAGAAACTCTTT.

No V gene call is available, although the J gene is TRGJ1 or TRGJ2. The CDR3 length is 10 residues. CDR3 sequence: CATLYYKKLF. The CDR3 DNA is TGTGCCACGTTGTATTATAAGAAACTCTTT.

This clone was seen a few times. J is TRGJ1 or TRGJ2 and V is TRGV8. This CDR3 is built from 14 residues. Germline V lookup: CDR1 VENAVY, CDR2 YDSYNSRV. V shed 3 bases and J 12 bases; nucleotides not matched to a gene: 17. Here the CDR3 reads CATWDFEAGKRKLF. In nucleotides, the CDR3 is TGTGCCACCTGGGATTTCGAGGCCGGTAAAAGGAAACTCTTT.

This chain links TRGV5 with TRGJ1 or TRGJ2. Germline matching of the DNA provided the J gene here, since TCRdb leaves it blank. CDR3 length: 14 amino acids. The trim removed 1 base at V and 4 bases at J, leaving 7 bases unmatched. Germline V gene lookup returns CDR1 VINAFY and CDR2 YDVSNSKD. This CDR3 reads CATWDSIPYYKKLF. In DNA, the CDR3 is TGTGCCACCTGGGACAGTATACCCTATTATAAGAAACTCTTT.

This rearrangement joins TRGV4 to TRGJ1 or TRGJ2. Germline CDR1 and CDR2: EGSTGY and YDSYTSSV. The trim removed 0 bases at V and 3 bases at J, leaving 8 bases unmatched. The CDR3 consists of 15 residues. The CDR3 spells CATWDGLQTYYKKLF. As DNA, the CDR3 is TGTGCCACCTGGGATGGGCTCCAAACTTATTATAAGAAACTCTTT.

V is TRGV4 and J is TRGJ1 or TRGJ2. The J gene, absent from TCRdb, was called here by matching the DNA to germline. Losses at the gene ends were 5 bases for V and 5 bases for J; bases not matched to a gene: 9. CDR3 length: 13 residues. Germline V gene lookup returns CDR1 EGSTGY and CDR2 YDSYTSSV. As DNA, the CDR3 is TGTGCCACCTGGGTTCACCCTAATTATAAGAAACTCTTT. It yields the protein CATWVHPNYKKLF.

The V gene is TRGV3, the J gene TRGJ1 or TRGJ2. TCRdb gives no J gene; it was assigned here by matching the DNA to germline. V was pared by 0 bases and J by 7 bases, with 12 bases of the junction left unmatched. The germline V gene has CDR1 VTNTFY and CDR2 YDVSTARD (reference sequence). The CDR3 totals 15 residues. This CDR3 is CATWDRPLGGYKKLF. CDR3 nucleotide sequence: TGTGCCACCTGGGACAGGCCTCTCGGGGGGTATAAGAAACTCTTT.

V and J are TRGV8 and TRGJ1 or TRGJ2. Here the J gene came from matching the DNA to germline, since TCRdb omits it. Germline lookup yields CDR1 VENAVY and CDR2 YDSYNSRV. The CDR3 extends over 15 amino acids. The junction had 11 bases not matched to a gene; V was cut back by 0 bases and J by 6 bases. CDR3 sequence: CATWDRRAVSYKKLF. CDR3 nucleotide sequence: TGTGCCACCTGGGATAGGCGGGCGGTGTCTTATAAGAAACTCTTT.

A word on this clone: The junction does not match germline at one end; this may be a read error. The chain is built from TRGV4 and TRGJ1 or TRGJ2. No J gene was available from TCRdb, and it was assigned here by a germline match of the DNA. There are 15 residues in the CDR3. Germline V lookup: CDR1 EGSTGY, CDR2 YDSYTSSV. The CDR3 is CATWDGNRDYDKKLF. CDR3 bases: TGTGCCACCTGGGATGGGAATCGGGATTATGATAAGAAACTCTTT.